These T cell receptor beta chains were read from a single sample in a study of CD8 T cells in Susac syndrome. TCRdb re-called the immunoSEQ multiplex PCR reads with MiXCR, one entry per CDR3 protein. This table has 69,000 or so distinct CDR3 sequences, more than 85% appearing once. Sequencing was carried out using CD8+ T cells from PBMCs. The receptor set was obtained from a human donor in good health. Each CDR3 is given with its conserved first and last residue. D genes are given only for firm matches. The size entry is marked missing in some rows and otherwise reads once, few, many or a size class.

j_gene: TRBJ1-1; abundance: -; d_gene: -; v_gene: TRBV12-3/TRBV12-4; CDR3nt: TGTGCCAGCAGTCAGGACATCTGGGGCACTGAAGCTTTCTTT; CDR3aa: CASSQDIWGTEAFF
j_gene: TRBJ2-5; abundance: -; d_gene: -; v_gene: TRBV3-1; CDR3nt: TGTGCCAGCAGCCAAGAGGGGGGTAGAGAGACCCAGTACTTC; CDR3aa: CASSQEGGRETQYF
j_gene: TRBJ1-1; abundance: -; d_gene: -; v_gene: TRBV30; CDR3nt: TGTGCCTGGACCCGGGGAAGGACTGAAGCTTTCTTT; CDR3aa: CAWTRGRTEAFF
j_gene: TRBJ1-3; abundance: -; d_gene: -; v_gene: TRBV14; CDR3nt: TGTGCCAGCAGCCAAGGGTGGGACACCATATATTTT; CDR3aa: CASSQGWDTIYF
j_gene: TRBJ2-1; abundance: -; d_gene: -; v_gene: TRBV7-9; CDR3nt: TGTGCCAGCAGCCCATTCACCGCCTACAATGAGCAGTTCTTC; CDR3aa: CASSPFTAYNEQFF
j_gene: TRBJ1-1; abundance: -; d_gene: -; v_gene: TRBV5-1; CDR3nt: TGTGCCAGCAGCTTAGCAGGGAACACTGAAGCTTTCTTT; CDR3aa: CASSLAGNTEAFF
j_gene: TRBJ2-7; abundance: -; d_gene: -; v_gene: TRBV27; CDR3nt: TGTGCCAGCAGCCACTCGGGAGTTACCTACGAGCAGTACTTC; CDR3aa: CASSHSGVTYEQYF
j_gene: TRBJ2-7; abundance: -; d_gene: -; v_gene: TRBV9; CDR3nt: TGTGCCAGCAGCGTCTTCGCCAGGGCGGACTACGAGCAGTACTTC; CDR3aa: CASSVFARADYEQYF
j_gene: TRBJ2-7; abundance: -; d_gene: -; v_gene: TRBV7-9; CDR3nt: TGTGCCAGCAGCTTAAAGCCCCTCGAGCAGTACTTC; CDR3aa: CASSLKPLEQYF
j_gene: TRBJ2-7; abundance: -; d_gene: -; v_gene: TRBV4-1; CDR3nt: TGCGCCAGCAAAAGGGGGGGCCTTGACTACGAGCAGTACTTC; CDR3aa: CASKRGGLDYEQYF
j_gene: TRBJ2-7; abundance: -; d_gene: TRBD1; v_gene: TRBV29-1; CDR3nt: TGCAGCGCCGAAACAGGGGGCCACGAGCAGTACTTC; CDR3aa: CSAETGGHEQYF
j_gene: TRBJ2-1; abundance: -; d_gene: TRBD1; v_gene: TRBV15; CDR3nt: TGTGCCACCAGCAGAGATGCGACAGGGAACAATGAGCAGTTCTTC; CDR3aa: CATSRDATGNNEQFF
j_gene: TRBJ2-5; abundance: -; d_gene: -; v_gene: TRBV6-5; CDR3nt: TGTGCCAGCAGTTATCCTGGGGAGACCCAGTACTTC; CDR3aa: CASSYPGETQYF
j_gene: TRBJ2-1; abundance: -; d_gene: -; v_gene: TRBV28; CDR3nt: TGTGCCAGCAGTTCAGGGGGGTCCTACAATGAGCAGTTCTTC; CDR3aa: CASSSGGSYNEQFF
j_gene: TRBJ2-2; abundance: -; d_gene: TRBD2; v_gene: TRBV30; CDR3nt: TGTGCCTGGAGTGTTGGGGAGGGGACCGGGGAGCTGTTTTTT; CDR3aa: CAWSVGEGTGELFF
j_gene: TRBJ2-2; abundance: -; d_gene: -; v_gene: TRBV2; CDR3nt: TGTGCCAGCAGTGCATTGCGCCCCGGGGAGCTGTTTTTT; CDR3aa: CASSALRPGELFF
j_gene: TRBJ2-7; abundance: -; d_gene: -; v_gene: TRBV4-1; CDR3nt: TGCGCCAGCAGCCAGGAAACAGGGAACTCCTACGAGCAGTACTTC; CDR3aa: CASSQETGNSYEQYF
j_gene: TRBJ2-3; abundance: -; d_gene: -; v_gene: TRBV3-1; CDR3nt: TGTGCCAGCAGCCAATATGGAATCGATCCCACAGATACGCAGTATTTT; CDR3aa: CASSQYGIDPTDTQYF
j_gene: TRBJ1-6; abundance: -; d_gene: -; v_gene: TRBV7-2; CDR3nt: TGTGCCAGCAGCGTACCGGGACGGTTAGGTTCACCCCTCCACTTT; CDR3aa: CASSVPGRLGSPLHF
j_gene: TRBJ2-1; abundance: once; d_gene: -; v_gene: TRBV3-1; CDR3nt: TGTGCCAGCAGCCAAGACAGGAAAGTTAGGAATGAGCAGTTCTTC; CDR3aa: CASSQDRKVRNEQFF
j_gene: TRBJ1-6; abundance: -; d_gene: -; v_gene: TRBV3-1; CDR3nt: TGTGCCAGCTGCCATTTTCAGCAGGCTTCACCCCTCCACTTT; CDR3aa: CASCHFQQASPLHF
j_gene: TRBJ2-3; abundance: -; d_gene: -; v_gene: TRBV3-1; CDR3nt: TGTGCCAGCAGCCAAGAGGTCCCGGGCGGAGATACGCAGTATTTT; CDR3aa: CASSQEVPGGDTQYF
j_gene: TRBJ2-1; abundance: -; d_gene: -; v_gene: TRBV7-8; CDR3nt: TGTGCCAGCAGCCCGCGGGCCTCGGGGAGTGAGCAGTTCTTC; CDR3aa: CASSPRASGSEQFF
j_gene: TRBJ2-2; abundance: -; d_gene: -; v_gene: TRBV7-8; CDR3nt: TGTGCCAGCATTGGGCTCACCGGGGAGCTGTTTTTT; CDR3aa: CASIGLTGELFF
j_gene: TRBJ1-1; abundance: -; d_gene: -; v_gene: TRBV19; CDR3nt: TGTGCCAGTAGTATAGGGGTGAACACTGAAGCTTTCTTT; CDR3aa: CASSIGVNTEAFF
j_gene: TRBJ2-7; abundance: few; d_gene: TRBD2; v_gene: TRBV28; CDR3nt: TGTGCCAGCAGTCCGGGGGGCTCCTACGAGCAGTACTTC; CDR3aa: CASSPGGSYEQYF